This T cell receptor beta chain comes out of a study of cytomegalovirus exposure and HLA in healthy donors (dated by TCRdb to about 2017). Background on the whole study: An earlier analysis of 587 of the donors reported 276 Gb of sequence data and approximately 120 million unique TCR beta sequences obtained from roughly 180 million T cells. Approximately 310 gigabases of sequencing data and tens of millions of unique TCR sequences were included in an early release covering roughly 700 HLA-typed donors. The genetic ancestry cluster associated with self-reported Caucasian donors included 70% to 85% of the approximately 430 genotyped donors. The study was designed to test whether signatures of past pathogen exposure could be identified by cataloging public T cell receptors. The study used immunosequencing to profile the T cell repertoires of about 670 subjects and linked those repertoires to cytomegalovirus serostatus. In addition to the first cohort of 666 subjects, a separate validation cohort of 120 different subjects was used. The study combined high-throughput TCR immunosequencing, statistical association of individual TCRs with disease status, and machine learning to predict cytomegalovirus infection status. A later analysis re-analyzed previously published TCR beta repertoires from hundreds of donors and added high-resolution HLA genotyping to study TCR occurrence patterns. The later analysis used no new phenotypic data to find candidate immune exposures, relying instead on TCR beta sequences and their occurrence across donors. An earlier analysis of approximately 640 of the donors applied high-throughput TCR beta sequencing to assess whether each TCR beta V gene segment acted as functional or pseudogenic. Alongside the repertoire data, information on donor age, sex, ethnicity and CMV serostatus was compiled. A later genetic analysis used genome-wide SNP genotypes for about 55% of the 666 donors, treating that subset as a discovery cohort. All discovery cohort repertoires had been generated using a single sequencing platform. HLA typing included class I and class II loci at four-digit resolution. The number of typed donors differed by locus: 629-630 for A, B, C, DRB1 and DQB1; 522 for DQA1; 606 for DPA1; and some 430 for DPB1. Because of strong linkage in the cohort, five DR-DQ haplotypes were treated as single units for association and clustering. Across some 400 genotyped donors of the cohort, an average of approximately 200,000 unique TCR beta nucleotide sequences per donor were sequenced, and roughly 20% of those sequences were non-productive.

To note about this clone: The target of this receptor is not known. No base quality information exists; no much larger clone differs at one position.

The paper's findings and limits, for the study overall: It was suggested by the authors that the approach could potentially be generalized to other disease states and immunological phenotypes. CMV serostatus was the only immune exposure information available for the cohort. Strong co-occurrence of HLA alleles, especially DR and DQ, made assigning TCR associations to individual alleles difficult. Some IMGT-functional V segments, including TRBV6-2 and TRBV6-3, could not be told apart with the 87-base-pair reads, so those segments were excluded. Correlated functional status among segregating V segments might be attributable to linkage disequilibrium, but an unknown experimental factor could not be ruled out. The study listed 150 to 200 TCR beta chains as associated with cytomegalovirus. Most TCR sequences were seen in very few donors, while some public TCRs were found in many individuals. A further reported finding was that TCR beta sequences accurately predicted the HLA-A and HLA-B alleles for most subjects in the first cohort. A later analysis found that HLA-associated TCR beta chains were more clonally expanded and had lower generation probabilities than equally common non-associated chains. In a later analysis, around 17,000 TCR beta sequences were associated with specific HLA alleles at a false discovery rate of 0.05. Because HLA typing was missing for some donors at each locus, association tests included only the typed subset. A later genetic analysis associated a missense DCLRE1C variant with V-gene and J-gene trimming of TCR beta chains, and an independent cohort replicated the association. According to a later analysis, parvovirus B19, influenza, CMV and Epstein-Barr virus appeared linked to several top co-occurrence clusters. The sequencing pipeline was judged likely to have produced a cluster of highly shared sequence variants as a technical artifact. The classifier was reported to diagnose cytomegalovirus status with high specificity and sensitivity in both the original and validation cohorts. Three of the identified cytomegalovirus-associated TCR beta chains were confirmed in vitro to be specific for cytomegalovirus antigens. Some 15 rarely observed V segments, including chromosome 9 orphons, were excluded from the earlier analysis of a few hundred of the donors because counts were too low. The cohort was sequenced for TCR beta chains only, and without alpha or paired-chain data the features that could be detected were limited. Roughly uniform sequencing depth across donors was assumed in presence/absence analyses, although this assumption may not hold. A later genetic analysis reported fewer N-insertions in productive TCRs among donors in an Asian-associated ancestry cluster than the roughly 650-donor mean. A later analysis found that most CMV-associated TCR beta chains appeared HLA-restricted, with HLA associations seemingly driven largely by CMV exposure. According to a later analysis, TCR association rates differed among HLA loci, with DRB1 alleles showing the most associated TCRs and HLA-C alleles showing the fewest. An earlier analysis of approximately 540 of the donors showed that most TCR beta V segments appeared in productive rearrangements either about 90% or about 30% of the time, which broadly matched IMGT annotations.

Libraries were built with the immunoSEQ multiplex PCR assay. The multiplex PCR relied on a mix of 60 forward primers for TCR Vbeta segments and 13 reverse primers for TCR Jbeta segments. Amplification of the CDR3 region of rearranged TCR beta genes was performed with a multiplex PCR assay on genomic DNA. The Illumina HiSeq System was used to sequence the amplified TCR beta libraries as 87-base-pair reads. The original methods were these. A later analysis tallied around 87 million unique TCR beta chains across the approximately 670 repertoires, and approximately 12 million of those chains were shared by two or more donors. Raw reads were error-corrected and collapsed into unique sequences by a nearest-neighbor algorithm in which closely related sequences were merged to remove PCR and sequencing errors. V, D and J gene segments were assigned by aligning CDR3 sequences to IMGT reference sequences. For a sequence to be retained, a match of at least six nucleotides to both a V gene segment and a J gene segment was required. A rearrangement counted as productive if the CDR3 had no stop codons and remained in frame with V and J, and every other rearrangement counted as non-productive. Following IMGT convention, CDR3 was defined as the stretch from the second conserved V-encoded cysteine to the conserved J-encoded phenylalanine. The earlier analysis of more than 450 of the donors excluded sequences that lacked an unambiguous match to a single V gene segment. In an earlier analysis of some 590 of the donors, a V segment was called functional when productive rearrangements were above 56.7%, and segregating when the standard deviation between donors exceeded 5%. A statistical classification framework was built for diagnosing cytomegalovirus status from the catalog of TCR beta chain sequences. In a later analysis, V and J genes were assigned by comparing TCR nucleotide sequences against IMGT/GENE-DB human TR gene sequences. The TCRdist pipeline was used in a later analysis to assign CDR3 sequences and most-parsimonious VDJ recombination scenarios. In a later analysis, each TCR beta chain was defined by its CDR3 amino acid sequence together with its V-gene family, and reads without a unique V-gene family were excluded. A later analysis removed 600 or so highly shared, low-generation-probability nucleotide sequences to deal with suspected cross-contamination and a sequencing artifact. In a later analysis, a clonal expansion index was calculated for each public chain from normalized within-repertoire ranks of inferred template counts. Generation probabilities in a later analysis came from a VDJ recombination model fitted to out-of-frame rearrangements, and those results were checked against IGoR. In a later analysis, hypergeometric tests were used to score TCR-TCR, TCR-HLA and TCR-CMV co-occurrence, with a repertoire-size bias correction applied to TCR pairs. A later analysis estimated false discovery rates by permuting HLA or CMV assignments 20 times. In a later analysis, co-occurring TCRs were grouped using DBSCAN, with TCRdist sequence similarity added in when clustering inside HLA-allele-positive subsets. For co-occurrence clustering, repertoires with fewer than 30,000 or more than 120,000 public chains were excluded, along with four or five repertoires with anomalous nucleotide sharing. As stored in TCRdb, this immuneACCESS dataset retains in-frame rearrangements with V and J assigned. A fraction of the clones does not appear; measured against another copy, unresolved V genes explain less than half of the discrepancy, and the remainder lacks a known reason. V, J and clone size are those of that table, while D and trimming were read from the DNA. Counted in this sample were under 200,000 clones; roughly 80% of them appeared once. The ten largest clonotypes hold around 2.4% of the sample.

The CDR3 goes from the cysteine to the phenylalanine over 19 residues. Only the CDR3 DNA is retained, 57 bases long and in frame from the first base. Based on the germline V gene, the CDR1 and CDR2 sequences are KGHSH and LQKENI. V is cut back by 2 bases and J by 1 base, with 11 bases in the junction unmatched. In total, 600 or so healthy bone marrow donors made up the cohort. All cohort members were sampled while nominally healthy, although unrecorded immune exposures were likely present. The donor was CMV seronegative and was included in the group of 352 seronegative cohort members. A peripheral blood sample was provided by each donor, and peripheral blood mononuclear cells were used for TCR beta sequencing. The Qiagen DNeasy Blood Extraction Kit was used to extract genomic DNA from the blood cell samples.

This chain is built from TRBV18 and TRBJ2-7; 13 nucleotides in the junction match TRBD2. The source is a female donor in good health and CMV-seronegative. The sample comprised PBMCs. The sequenced DNA: TGTGCCAGCTCACCAGGGGGACAGGGGACTAGCGGGAAGTCCTACGAGCAGTACTTC. Its coded protein is CASSPGGQGTSGKSYEQYF. The variable domain in full, with residues beyond the CDR3 obtained from the reference TRBV18 and TRBJ2-7 genes, is NAGVMQNPRHLVRRRGQEARLRCSPMKGHSHVYWYRQLPEEGLKFMVYLQKENIIDESGMPKERFSAEFPKEGPSILRIQQVVRGDSAAYFCASSPGGQGTSGKSYEQYFGPGTRLTVT.